This TCR beta chain was recovered during a study of T cells after posttransplantation cyclophosphamide. CDR1 is MRHNA, CDR2 SNTAGT, per germline. J gave up 7 bases and V 5 bases, and 11 bases lay outside the gene matches. The CDR3 is 15 residues long. Peripheral blood was collected from the related graft donor on the marrow donation day. Repertoires were generated with immunoSEQ multiplex PCR, while TCRdb's copy carries only in-frame clones and drops some. The sample contains about 7,300 clones, 80% to 95% of which appear only once. A note on this clone: Its target is not known.

Study findings and constraints: After PTCy, TRB diversity resembled that of CNI/methotrexate controls. Later post-transplant blood repertoires were often dominated by donor CD8+ memory clones. Tissue-infiltrating T cells from skin or gut overlapped little with blood T cells.

The sequencing input was CD4+ T cells sorted from blood. This sequence originates from a woman between 45 and 60 years old in good health and a related stem cell transplant donor. The V and J genes are TRBV6-4 and TRBJ2-3; TRBD1 matches at 8 bases. CDR3 sequence (DNA): TGTGCCAGCAGTTCGGCGGCAGGGGGCTTAAATACGCAGTATTTT. The encoded protein is CASSSAAGGLNTQYF.